The T cell receptor (beta chain) described here comes from a study of cytotoxic CD8 clonotypes in ibrutinib-treated CLL. Whole-study context: The patient breakdown showed more than 9 relapsed/refractory and under 16 treatment-naive cases, with under 18 IGHV unmutated. Study conclusions and caveats: Clonality measured at baseline exceeded age-matched healthy donors, tracking circulating CD8+ T-cell counts.

Germline CDR1 is SGHTA and CDR2 is FQGNSA. This CDR3 has 15 residues. V was shortened by 0 bases and J by 0 bases, with 9 bases between the two germline ends. The method was immunoSEQ multiplex PCR; TCRdb's version includes in-frame clones alone and lacks a portion of them. The sample records about 160,000 clones, about 84% being singletons. A note on this clone: What it binds is not known.

V is TRBV7-2 and J is TRBJ2-7; the D gene is possibly TRBD2 (6 bases). The source material was PBMCs, sampled after 24 months of ibrutinib treatment. The receptor comes from a human donor with chronic lymphocytic leukemia. CDR3 coding DNA: TGTGCCAGCAGCTTAGCCCCTAGCGACTCCTACGAGCAGTACTTC. Its translation is CASSLAPSDSYEQYF.